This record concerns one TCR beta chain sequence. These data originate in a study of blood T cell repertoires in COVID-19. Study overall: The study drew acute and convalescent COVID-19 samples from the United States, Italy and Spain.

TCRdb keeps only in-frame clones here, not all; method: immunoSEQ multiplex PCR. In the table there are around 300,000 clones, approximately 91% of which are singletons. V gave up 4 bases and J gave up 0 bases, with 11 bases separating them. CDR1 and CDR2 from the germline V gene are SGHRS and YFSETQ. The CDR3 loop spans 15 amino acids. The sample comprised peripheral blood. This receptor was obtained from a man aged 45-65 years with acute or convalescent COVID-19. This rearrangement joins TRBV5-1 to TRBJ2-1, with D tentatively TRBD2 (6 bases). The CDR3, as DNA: TGCGCCAGCAGCCTGACAGCGGGCTCCTACAATGAGCAGTTCTTC. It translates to CASSLTAGSYNEQFF.